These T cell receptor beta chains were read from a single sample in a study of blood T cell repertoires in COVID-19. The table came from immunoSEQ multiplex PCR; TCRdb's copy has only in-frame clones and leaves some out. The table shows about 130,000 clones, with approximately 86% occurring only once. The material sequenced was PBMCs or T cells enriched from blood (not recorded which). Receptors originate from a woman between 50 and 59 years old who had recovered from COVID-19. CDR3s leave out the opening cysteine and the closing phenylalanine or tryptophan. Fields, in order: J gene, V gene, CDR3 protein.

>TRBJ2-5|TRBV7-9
ASSLESVWETQY
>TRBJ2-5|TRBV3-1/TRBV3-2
ASSQHLPLLGLAGGGTQETQY
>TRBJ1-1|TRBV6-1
ASSEEAGTVEAF
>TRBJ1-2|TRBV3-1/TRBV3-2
ASSQSGRVTNYGYT
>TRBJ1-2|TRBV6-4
ASSAGQGNRGYT
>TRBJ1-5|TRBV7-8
ASSLRTGAYSNQPQH
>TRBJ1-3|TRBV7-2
ASSLVRQRNTGNTIY
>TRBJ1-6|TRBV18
ASSPTGTELYLAPLH
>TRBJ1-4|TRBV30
AWSGGQRANEKLF
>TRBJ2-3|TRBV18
ASSPTPRETATDTQY
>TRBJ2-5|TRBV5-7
ASSRGREIGTQY
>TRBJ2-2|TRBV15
ATSRGTGFGYTGELF
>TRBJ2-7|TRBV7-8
ASSLEGTGASYSYEQY
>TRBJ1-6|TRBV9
ASSPAGKGNSPLH
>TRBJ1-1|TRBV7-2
ASSLYGTGQNTEAF
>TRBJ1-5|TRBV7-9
ASSLSAGGSNQPQH
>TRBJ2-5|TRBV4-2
ASSQHTGLLGETQY
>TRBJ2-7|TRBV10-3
AISETAGYEQY
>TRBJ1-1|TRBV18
ASSPFGAENTEAF
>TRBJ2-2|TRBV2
ASSAHGNSGDTGELF
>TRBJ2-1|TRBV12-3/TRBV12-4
ASSLTSGGQQF
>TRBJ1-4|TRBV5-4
ASSAGTGDRELF
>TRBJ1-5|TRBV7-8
ASSLGAGNSNQPQH
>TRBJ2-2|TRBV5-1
ASSFGGAQWTGELF
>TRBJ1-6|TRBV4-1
ASSQGQGRSPLH
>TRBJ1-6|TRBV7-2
ASSLQILANSPLH
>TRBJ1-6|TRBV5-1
ASSPGPRTEQGLVPPLH
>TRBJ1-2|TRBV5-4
ASSETGNYGYT